This T cell receptor (beta chain) appears in the sequencing data of a study of shared clonotypes between healthy human individuals. Study observations and caveats: When naive CD4 clonotypes were compared across a few donors, approximately 5% were shared.

The CDR3 sequence is 15 residues long. Profiling relied on immunoSEQ multiplex PCR, and the TCRdb table lists in-frame clones only, not all of them. The data hold about 2.1 million clones, with around 93% observed a single time. In the case of this clone: Its antigen remains unidentified.

Positively selected for CCR7, the CD45RO-negative cells used as naive CD8 cells excluded terminally differentiated effector memory CD45RA+ cells. The receptor was derived from a man between 18 and 29 years old in good health. Some clones in this sample may be carry-over from other donors' samples. The chain is built from TRBV21-1 and TRBJ2-7; TRBD2, the D gene given by the table, was not confirmed from the DNA. TRBV21-1 corresponds to a pseudogene. Sequenced input: naive CD8+ T cells from PBMCs. The CDR3: CASRRRGWDSYEQYF. The CDR3 nucleotides are TGTGCCAGCAGGCGCCGGGGGTGGGACTCCTACGAGCAGTACTTC.